This T cell receptor (beta chain) derives from a study of blood T cell repertoires in COVID-19. Clones were read by immunoSEQ multiplex PCR, and TCRdb kept only the in-frame ones, dropping some. This table has 150,000 to 200,000 clones, 80% to 85% appearing once. The sample taken for sequencing was peripheral blood. The receptor's source is a man between 65 and 85 years old with active or convalescent COVID-19.

CDR3: CASSRGPGPASGELFF. Written as DNA, the CDR3 is TGTGCCAGCTCACGAGGTCCCGGTCCTGCCTCGGGGGAGCTGTTTTTT. This chain uses TRBV18 with TRBJ2-2; D gene ambiguous. V was clipped by 4 bases and J by 8 bases, with 20 bases between them. The length of the CDR3 is 16 residues. Germline lookup yields CDR1 KGHSH and CDR2 LQKENI.